This is a list of T cell receptor beta chains from one sample in a study of T-cell reconstitution after alpha-beta-depleted transplantation in children. One entry per CDR3 protein results from TCRdb running MiXCR on the PCR reads. Here the sample spans hundreds of thousands of distinct CDR3 sequences, about 17% being singletons. The specimen comprised PBMCs, mostly from graft donor cells, sampled 360 days after TCRalphabeta/CD19-depleted stem cell transplant. The receptors originated from a boy younger than two who had a stem cell transplant for Wiskott-Aldrich syndrome, so the T cells may come from the graft donor. Each CDR3 is given with its conserved first and last residue. Clone size appears in some rows only: once, few, many, or a class for an expanded clone.

many	TRBV12-3/TRBV12-4	TRBJ2-3	CASSLRRGTDTQYF
-	TRBV15	TRBJ2-7	CATSRKLAGEFYEQYF
few	TRBV5-1	TRBJ2-7	CASSREPLAGYKYEQYF
few	TRBV21-1	TRBJ2-1	CASASNRGRHNEQFF
-	TRBV7-9	TRBJ2-3	CASSQSRIAGGLNTQYF
few	TRBV19	TRBJ2-2	CASRWGPGTGELFF
few	TRBV12-3/TRBV12-4	TRBJ2-5	CASSSLQGIQETQYF
-	TRBV5-6	TRBJ2-5	CASSSYLAETQYF
-	TRBV7-8	TRBJ2-3	CASSLGSGMRPDTQYF
-	TRBV29-1	TRBJ2-7	CSVATANAHEQYF
few	TRBV28	TRBJ1-2	CASTDGVDGYTF
few	TRBV10-3	TRBJ2-3	CAISESKVAGDPRRDTQYF
-	TRBV5-1	TRBJ2-6	CASSLLGQVFSGANVLTF
-	TRBV25-1	TRBJ2-1	CASSTRQGSSNNEQFF
-	TRBV7-2	TRBJ2-7	CASSLAVGGTYEQYF
-	TRBV4-2	TRBJ2-1	CASSPIGDRVPWWVADSYNEQFF
few	TRBV6-5	TRBJ2-7	CASSYPGAYEQYF
-	TRBV7-9	TRBJ2-1	CASSFSPGIRVTPTQFF
many	TRBV7-6	TRBJ2-7	CASSFGTAYEQYF
-	TRBV5-6	TRBJ2-5	CASSAGTFQETQYF
few	TRBV20-1	TRBJ2-3	CSAILAGADTQYF
-	TRBV5-1	TRBJ2-1	CASSQQGADEQFF
few	TRBV11-2	TRBJ2-5	CASNRQKQETQYF
-	TRBV4-1	TRBJ2-1	CASSSRDRYSNEQFF
-	TRBV4-1	TRBJ2-5	CASSQAGKGGQETQYF
many	TRBV12-3/TRBV12-4	TRBJ2-1	CASSYLSGVSYNEQFF
-	TRBV6-5	TRBJ1-4	CASSYLTGRNEKLFF
-	TRBV3-1	TRBJ2-7	CASSQIWDGKTYEQYF
-	TRBV7-9	TRBJ2-1	CASSSRTGKAYNEQFF
few	TRBV5-1	TRBJ2-7	CASSLGTSKYEQYF
-	TRBV12-3/TRBV12-4	TRBJ1-5	CASSRTGANQPQHF
few	TRBV19	TRBJ1-2	CASSIVPGQGYGYTF
-	TRBV11-3	TRBJ2-5	CASRTGAEETQYF
-	TRBV24-1	TRBJ2-1	CATSGTSGRVYNEQFF
few	TRBV20-1	TRBJ1-5	CSALRGVGLFHQPQHF
many	TRBV12-3/TRBV12-4	TRBJ2-4	CASSPVGGAGKNIQYF
few	TRBV12-3/TRBV12-4	TRBJ1-2	CASSLADRLYGYTF
few	TRBV28	TRBJ1-2	CASSPAPDYGYTF
few	TRBV10-3	TRBJ2-3	CAISWGVATDTQYF
few	TRBV7-9	TRBJ2-7	CASSLIGTVDYEQYF
few	TRBV20-1	TRBJ1-3	CSARVSSGNTIYF
few	TRBV5-1	TRBJ1-2	CASSLNSGKAYGYTF
-	TRBV20-1	TRBJ2-1	CSAVRTNNEQFF
-	TRBV5-1	TRBJ2-1	CASNLDRGTGEQFF
-	TRBV12-3/TRBV12-4	TRBJ2-1	CASSFKGLAGIQFF
many	TRBV7-2	TRBJ2-4	CASSNLKWAGGVNIQYF
-	TRBV20-1	TRBJ2-1	CSARENEQFF
-	TRBV15	TRBJ2-2	CATSKDRGTGELFF
-	TRBV5-5	TRBJ2-1	CASGSRLVGDEQFF